This T cell receptor (beta chain) emerged from a study of technical replicates of blood from a few donors. The data were produced by immunoSEQ multiplex PCR, yet TCRdb's version contains in-frame clones alone and is incomplete. The table lists tens of thousands of clones, 85% to 95% of them singletons. This CDR3 is 13 amino acids long. The germline V gene has CDR1 GTSNPN and CDR2 SVGIG (reference sequence). V dropped 1 base and J dropped 1 base, with 7 bases sitting between them. The receptor's source is a human donor in good health. Some clones in this sample may be carry-over from other donors' samples. The sequencing input was PBMCs. V gene TRBV30 combines with J gene TRBJ2-5, with D perhaps TRBD2 (5 bases). CDR3 region: CAWSGGVQETQYF. In DNA, the CDR3 is TGTGCCTGGAGTGGGGGAGTCCAAGAGACCCAGTACTTC. The entire variable domain, with the rest obtained from reference TRBV30 and TRBJ2-5, is as follows: SQTIHQWPATLVQPVGSPLSLECTVEGTSNPNLYWYRQAAGRGLQLLFYSVGIGQISSEVPQNLSASRPQDRQFILSSKKLLLSDSGFYLCAWSGGVQETQYFGPGTRLLVL.